What follows are 18 T cell receptor beta chains derived from one specimen sequenced in a study of technical replicates of blood from a few donors. TCRdb keeps only in-frame clones here, not all; method: immunoSEQ multiplex PCR. The sample includes almost 70,000 clones, around nine tenths of them seen just once. Sequenced material: PBMCs. The receptors stem from a human donor in good health. Some clones in this sample may be carry-over from other donors' samples.

The CDR3 nucleotides read TGTGCCAGCAGCGTAAGGGAGTCCACTGAAGCTTTCTTT. It codes for CASSVRESTEAFF. The chain has TRBV7-6 and TRBJ1-1; no definite D call. Germline assignment: CDR1 SGHVS and CDR2 FNYEAQ. The CDR3 has 13 amino acids. The V gene lost 5 bases and the J gene lost 4 bases, with 11 bases spanning the gap.

V and J are TRBV6-5 and TRBJ1-5; possible D gene TRBD1, 5 bases. Germline CDR1 MNHEY, CDR2 SVGAGI. The CDR3 length is 14 residues. The V gene lost 2 bases and the J gene lost 7 bases, with 12 bases spanning the gap. The CDR3 DNA reads TGTGCCAGCAGTTACGTAGGGGTCGGACAGCCCCAGCATTTT. Translated: CASSYVGVGQPQHF.

The CDR3 sequence is CASSLAAGGRETQYF. In DNA form, the CDR3 reads TGTGCCAGCAGCTTAGCAGCGGGGGGGAGGGAGACCCAGTACTTC. The chain joins TRBV7-2 to TRBJ2-5, with 10 bases lining up with TRBD2. The CDR3 is 15 amino acids. Germline V CDR1 and CDR2: SGHTA, FQGNSA. V shed 0 bases and J 5 bases; nucleotides not matched to a gene: 3.

The CDR3, as DNA: TGCGCCAGCAGCCAAGACAGGACAGGGGGTTCACCCCTCCACTTT. It specifies CASSQDRTGGSPLHF. V gene TRBV4-3 combines with J gene TRBJ1-6; TRBD1 matches at 10 bases. CDR1 is LGHNA and CDR2 is YSLEER in the germline V gene. The V segment lost 0 bases and the J segment 9 bases; nucleotides outside the gene matches: 2. This CDR3 comprises 15 residues.

This chain uses TRBV7-9 with TRBJ1-6, with 8 bases identical to TRBD1. Trimming cost V 2 bases and J 7 bases; bases outside gene matches: 4. CDR1 and CDR2 from the germline V gene are SEHNR and FQNEAQ (reference sequence). The CDR3 is 15 amino acids. CDR3 DNA: TGTGCCAGCAGCTTACTCCGGGACAGGAATTCACCCCTCCACTTT. This translates into CASSLLRDRNSPLHF.

The V gene is TRBV7-8, the J gene TRBJ2-5, with 8 bases aligning to TRBD1. The CDR3 runs to 16 residues. Trimming at V came to 5 bases and at J to 9 bases, leaving 17 bases not matched to a gene. The germline CDR1 and CDR2 sequences are SGHVS and FQNEAQ. The CDR3 protein is CASSPIGQGRLVAQYF. For the CDR3, the DNA is TGTGCCAGCAGCCCTATCGGACAGGGTCGGTTGGTGGCCCAGTACTTC.

CDR3 sequence reads: CASTSTGYEQYF. Written as DNA, the CDR3 is TGCGCCAGTACATCGACAGGATACGAGCAGTACTTC. V is TRBV5-1 and J is TRBJ2-7, with D possibly TRBD1 on 6 matching bases. CDR1 and CDR2 from the germline V gene are SGHRS and YFSETQ. Trimming took off 8 bases at V and 4 bases at J, with 13 bases between the two ends. The CDR3 has 12 residues.

The V and J genes are TRBV5-1 and TRBJ2-3; maybe TRBD1 (6 bases). The CDR3 totals 15 residues. The V and J ends lost 1 base and 2 bases respectively, with 11 bases between them. Germline V gene sequence: CDR1 SGHRS, CDR2 YFSETQ. The CDR3 here is CASSLTGYPTDTQYF. In nucleotides, the CDR3 is TGCGCCAGCAGCTTGACAGGGTACCCCACAGATACGCAGTATTTT.

The V gene is TRBV7-8, the J gene TRBJ2-6; D possibly corresponds to TRBD2 (6 bases). Per the germline V gene, CDR1 is SGHVS and CDR2 is FQNEAQ. The CDR3 consists of 17 residues. With 4 bases removed from V and 0 bases from J, the gap between germline ends came to 13 bases. The CDR3 loop is CASSSPFGSSGANVLTF. CDR3 coding DNA: TGTGCCAGCAGCTCCCCTTTCGGGAGCTCTGGGGCCAACGTCCTGACTTTC.

This rearrangement joins TRBV7-2 to TRBJ2-5, with 8 bases fitting TRBD2. Germline V gene lookup returns CDR1 SGHTA and CDR2 FQGNSA. Trimming at V came to 5 bases and at J to 2 bases, leaving 4 bases not matched to a gene. The CDR3 is 14 residues long. CDR3 residues: CASSHPGGQETQYF. In nucleotides, the CDR3 is TGTGCCAGCAGCCACCCGGGGGGGCAAGAGACCCAGTACTTC.

This chain joins TRBV6-5 and TRBJ2-7; 7 nucleotides align to TRBD1. The CDR3 spans 15 residues. Germline V gene sequence: CDR1 MNHEY, CDR2 SVGAGI. V lost 7 bases and J lost 0; bases outside the gene matches: 9. The CDR3 nucleotides read TGTGCCAGCACCGAATCCGGGACAGCCTCCTACGAGCAGTACTTC. Protein: CASTESGTASYEQYF.

The chain is built from TRBV7-9 and TRBJ2-7; the match to TRBD1 covers 8 bases. Germline V gene data show CDR1 as SEHNR and CDR2 as FQNEAQ (reference sequence). Unmatched junction bases numbered 3, after V lost 5 bases and J lost 3 bases. The CDR3 spans 13 residues. In nucleotides, the CDR3 is TGTGCCAGCAGCGAGGACAGGGTCTACGAGCAGTACTTC. This sequence encodes CASSEDRVYEQYF.

The chain links TRBV6-5 to TRBJ1-5; D perhaps matches TRBD1 (6 bases). V lost 6 bases and J 8 bases, leaving 17 bases between the germline ends. Germline V gene data show CDR1 as MNHEY and CDR2 as SVGAGI. The CDR3 is 14 amino acids. The CDR3 is CASRLSGGFEPQHF. The CDR3 DNA sequence: TGTGCCAGCAGACTGTCGGGGGGCTTTGAGCCCCAGCATTTT.

CDR3 loop: CASSSEAPGTFF. The CDR3 DNA reads as TGTGCCAGCAGCTCCGAGGCCCCCGGGACTTTCTTT. The V gene is TRBV7-9, the J gene TRBJ1-1; D unresolved. V lost 4 bases to trimming and J lost 12 bases, with 15 bases between them. CDR1 is SEHNR, CDR2 FQNEAQ, per germline (reference sequence). This CDR3 is built from 12 residues.

DNA for the CDR3: TGCGCCAGCAGCCAGGCCAGCGGATTCTCCTACGAGCAGTACTTC. Amino acid sequence: CASSQASGFSYEQYF. The V call is TRBV4-3, the J call TRBJ2-7, with a tentative D call TRBD2 (5 bases). CDR1 is LGHNA, CDR2 YSLEER, per germline. There are 15 residues in the CDR3. Trimming shortened V by 3 bases and J by 0 bases, and 12 bases separated the two germline ends.

This clone was seen once. This chain links TRBV4-3 with TRBJ1-3; D possibly corresponds to TRBD1 (5 bases). Trimming stripped 1 base from V and 4 bases from J, with 20 bases between. The germline V gene encodes CDR1 LGHNA and CDR2 YSLEER. This CDR3 is built from 18 residues. The CDR3 spells CASSQVFRADSAGNTIYF. The CDR3 DNA reads TGCGCCAGCAGCCAAGTTTTCAGGGCCGATTCTGCCGGAAACACCATATATTTT.

CDR3 in amino acids: CASRGLAGADTQYF. In DNA form, the CDR3 reads TGTGCCAGCAGAGGACTAGCAGGTGCAGATACGCAGTATTTT. The chain links TRBV2 to TRBJ2-3, with 8 bases identical to TRBD2. The junction had 6 bases not matched to a gene; V was cut back by 6 bases and J by 4 bases. Per germline, CDR1 SNHLY and CDR2 FYNNEI. This CDR3 comprises 14 residues. The full variable domain, with the rest looked up from reference TRBV2 and TRBJ2-3, is EPEVTQTPSHQVTQMGQEVILRCVPISNHLYFYWYRQILGQKVEFLVSFYNNEISEKSEIFDDQFSVERPDGSNFTLKIRSTKLEDSAMYFCASRGLAGADTQYFGPGTRLTVL.

The chain is built from TRBV6-5 and TRBJ1-1, with a tentative D call TRBD1 (6 bases). Germline CDR1 and CDR2: MNHEY and SVGAGI. The V and J ends lost 6 bases and 2 bases respectively, with 16 bases between them. This CDR3 has 15 amino acids. The CDR3 nucleotides read TGTGCCAGCAGGGACCGGGACACTTCAAACACTGAAGCTTTCTTT. The encoded protein is CASRDRDTSNTEAFF.